Each of the 22 T cell receptor beta chains below was sequenced from the same sample in a study of human T cells and chemical hapten exposure. Unique molecular identifiers were linked by the library to individual cDNA molecules. MiXCR was run by TCRdb on the reads, yielding one entry per CDR3 protein. This sample has approximately 3,100 distinct CDR3 sequences, with about 47% found just once. Before extraction, the whole blood was not fractionated, and total RNA was taken from it. Sequencing was performed on whole blood. The receptors were gathered from a human donor who had alopecia or was a healthy volunteer (not recorded which). Some clones in this sample may be carry-over from other donors' samples. This table probably holds off-target reads from a library built for another chain.

This clonotype has a handful of counts. The rearrangement links TRBV28 to TRBJ2-7; D not certain. The length of the CDR3 is 12 residues. CDR1 is MDHEN and CDR2 is SYDVKM in the germline V gene. The V end lost 2 bases, the J end lost 6 bases, and 8 bases lay between the germline ends. In nucleotides, the CDR3 is TGTGCCAGCAGTTTAGGCCCCTTCGAGCAGTACTTC. The encoded protein is CASSLGPFEQYF.

V is TRBV20-1 and J is TRBJ2-5, with D perhaps matching TRBD1 or TRBD2 (6 bases each). CDR3 length equals 14 residues. The ends were cut back, 3 bases at V and 6 bases at J, with 17 bases in the middle. CDR1 and CDR2 from the germline V gene are DFQATT and SNEGSKA (reference sequence). CDR3 nucleotides: TGCAGTGCTAGTCCCGCGGAGGGGGAACAGACCCAGTACTTC. Translating gives CSASPAEGEQTQYF.

This clonotype is a singleton in its sample. This chain uses TRBV2 with TRBJ2-5, with a possible D match to TRBD2 (6 bases). V lost 6 bases, J lost 4 bases, and 12 bases lay in between. CDR1 and CDR2 from the germline V gene are SNHLY and FYNNEI. CDR3 length: 13 residues. The CDR3 coding sequence is TGTGCCAGCAGGACTAACGGGGGAGAGACCCAGTACTTC. As protein: CASRTNGGETQYF.

CDR3: CSAKGMSGKTYNEQFF. The CDR3 nucleotides are TGCAGTGCTAAAGGGATGAGCGGGAAAACCTACAATGAGCAGTTCTTC. This rearrangement joins TRBV20-1 to TRBJ2-1, with 7 bases aligning to TRBD2. V lost 4 bases to trimming and J lost 2 bases; unmatched junction nucleotides: 11. This CDR3 region has 16 residues. Germline V gives CDR1 DFQATT, CDR2 SNEGSKA (reference sequence).

The CDR3 spells CAISRATYEQYF. DNA for the CDR3: TGTGCCATCTCGAGGGCCACCTACGAGCAGTACTTC. The chain employs TRBV28 and TRBJ2-7; possibly TRBD2 for D (5 bases). Trimming took 10 bases from V and 2 from J, leaving 12 bases between them. CDR3 length: 12 amino acids. Germline CDR1 MDHEN, CDR2 SYDVKM.

This clonotype was counted a few times. The chain carries TRBV5-1 and TRBJ2-1, with 7 bases that match TRBD2. With 0 bases clipped from V and 4 bases from J, the junction kept 10 bases outside the gene matches. The CDR3 has 17 amino acids. Germline CDR1 reads SGHRS; CDR2 reads YFSETQ. The CDR3 sequence is CASSLGASGVSYNEQFF. The CDR3 DNA sequence: TGCGCCAGCAGCTTGGGAGCCAGCGGGGTTTCTTACAATGAGCAGTTCTTC.

This clonotype was detected only a few times. The V and J genes are TRBV11-2 and TRBJ2-3; D gene uncertain. Trimming removed 1 base at V and 6 bases at J, with 8 bases between. Germline V gives CDR1 SGHAT, CDR2 FQNNGV. The CDR3 sequence is 13 residues long. The CDR3 here is CASSLVGLDTQYF. The CDR3, as DNA: TGTGCCAGCAGCTTAGTTGGGCTCGATACGCAGTATTTT. The full variable domain, with the rest looked up from reference TRBV11-2 and TRBJ2-3, is EAGVAQSPRYKIIEKRQSVAFWCNPISGHATLYWYQQILGQGPKLLIQFQNNGVVDDSQLPKDRFSAERLKGVDSTLKIQPAKLEDSAVYLCASSLVGLDTQYFGPGTRLTVL.

The chain links TRBV7-6 to TRBJ2-5; maybe TRBD1 (6 bases). The CDR3 has 13 residues. In germline, CDR1 is SGHVS, CDR2 FNYEAQ. The V end lost 0 bases, the J end lost 4 bases, and 6 bases lay between the germline ends. The DNA of the CDR3 is TGTGCCAGCAGCTTAGCCAGGGGAGAGACCCAGTACTTC. Residues: CASSLARGETQYF.

This chain connects TRBV7-9 to TRBJ2-3, with TRBD2 identical over 8 bases. The germline CDR1 and CDR2 sequences are SEHNR and FQNEAQ (reference sequence). The CDR3 is made up of 16 amino acids. V was pared by 5 bases and J by 0 bases, with 7 bases of the junction left unmatched. The CDR3 DNA follows: TGTGCCAGCAGCCCCGCCGGGACTAGGAGCACAGATACGCAGTATTTT. Its protein product is CASSPAGTRSTDTQYF.

This clonotype was seen just once. The chain employs TRBV18 and TRBJ2-1, with 9 bases that match TRBD2. The germline V gene has CDR1 KGHSH and CDR2 LQKENI. V lost 0 bases to trimming and J lost 4 bases; unmatched junction nucleotides: 7. This CDR3 has 17 amino acids. The CDR3 DNA follows: TGTGCCAGCTCACCACCGGCTAGCGGGGCCGTATACAATGAGCAGTTCTTC. Protein sequence: CASSPPASGAVYNEQFF.

V is TRBV11-2 and J is TRBJ2-2; 7 positions match TRBD2. Trimming at V came to 5 bases and at J to 4 bases, leaving 7 bases not matched to a gene. Germline assignment: CDR1 SGHAT and CDR2 FQNNGV. CDR3 length equals 15 residues. CDR3: CASSLALAATGELFF. Written as DNA, the CDR3 is TGTGCCAGCAGCCTAGCTCTAGCGGCCACCGGGGAGCTGTTTTTT. The variable domain in full, completed from reference TRBV11-2 and TRBJ2-2, reads EAGVAQSPRYKIIEKRQSVAFWCNPISGHATLYWYQQILGQGPKLLIQFQNNGVVDDSQLPKDRFSAERLKGVDSTLKIQPAKLEDSAVYLCASSLALAATGELFFGEGSRLTVL.

The rearrangement uses TRBV7-6 and TRBJ2-5; perhaps TRBD1 as D (6 bases). Germline CDR1 and CDR2: SGHVS and FNYEAQ. Deletions cut 6 bases from V and 4 bases from J, with 12 bases between. This CDR3 is built from 13 residues. CDR3 loop: CASRDTGRETQYF. The DNA for the CDR3 is TGTGCCAGCAGAGATACAGGGCGAGAGACCCAGTACTTC.

This clonotype was counted between two and nine times. The V call is TRBV7-3, the J call TRBJ2-3, with TRBD2 matching over 7 bases. V was pared by 2 bases and J by 4 bases, with 3 bases of the junction left unmatched. The germline V gene encodes CDR1 SGHTA and CDR2 FQGTGA. The CDR3 consists of 14 residues. The CDR3 DNA is TGTGCCAGCAGCTTAGGCGGGAGTGCAGATACGCAGTATTTT. It encodes CASSLGGSADTQYF.

The V gene is TRBV6-5, the J gene TRBJ2-1; TRBD2 aligns across 8 bases. Germline V gene data show CDR1 as MNHEY and CDR2 as SVGAGI. The ends lost 5 bases at V and 14 bases at J; junction bases unmatched: 8. The CDR3 consists of 12 residues. The CDR3 reads CASSPGGVSEFF. The CDR3 nucleotides are TGTGCCAGCAGTCCCGGGGGGGTAAGTGAGTTCTTC.

The genes are TRBV25-1 and TRBJ2-7; D unresolved. CDR3 length: 12 amino acids. V was cut by 6 bases and J by 3 bases, with 9 bases left in between. CDR1 is MGHDK, CDR2 SYGVNS, per germline. CDR3 coding DNA: TGTGCCAGCAGCGGGCGGATCTACGAGCAGTACTTC. Translating gives CASSGRIYEQYF.

This clonotype was counted between two and nine times. The chain combines TRBV27 with TRBJ2-3; no clear D gene. This CDR3 spans 15 amino acids. Trimming pared 3 bases from V and 5 bases from J, leaving 15 bases between. The V gene's germline CDR1 is MNHEY and CDR2 SMNVEV (reference sequence). This CDR3 reads CASSFERVTGDTQYF. The DNA of the CDR3 is TGTGCCAGCAGTTTTGAACGTGTGACGGGAGATACGCAGTATTTT.

Only a few counts were recorded for this clonotype. The genes are TRBV28 and TRBJ2-3, with D perhaps TRBD1 (5 bases). The ends were cut back, 2 bases at V and 4 bases at J, with 10 bases in the middle. This CDR3 is built from 14 residues. The V gene's germline CDR1 is MDHEN and CDR2 SYDVKM. The chain's CDR3 is CASSLPQGADTQYF. The CDR3 DNA reads TGTGCCAGCAGTTTACCCCAGGGTGCAGATACGCAGTATTTT.

V gene TRBV29-1 combines with J gene TRBJ2-3; TRBD2 is a possible D gene (7 bases). Trimming cost V 7 bases and J 1 base, with 18 bases left between them. Per the germline V gene, CDR1 is SQVTM and CDR2 is ANQGSEA. CDR3 length equals 15 residues. CDR3 DNA sequence: TGCAGCGCCGGGGGCCGGGGGGCAGGCACAGATACGCAGTATTTT. Translation: CSAGGRGAGTDTQYF.

The J gene is TRBJ2-7, the V gene TRBV11-3; tentatively, D is TRBD2 (6 bases). This CDR3 is built from 17 residues. V lost 0 bases, J lost 2 bases, and 17 bases lay in between. Germline CDR1 and CDR2: SGHNT and YENEEA. This chain's CDR3 is CASSLDKGVAATYEQYF. CDR3 DNA sequence: TGTGCCAGCAGCTTAGATAAGGGAGTAGCGGCGACCTACGAGCAGTACTTC.

This clonotype appeared a few times. The chain carries TRBV7-8 and TRBJ1-5; D is unclear. V was pared by 1 base and J by 4 bases, with 11 bases between. From germline, CDR1 is SGHVS and CDR2 FQNEAQ. This CDR3 has 15 amino acids. In DNA, the CDR3 is TGTGCCAGCAGCTTAGAGAGACAACATAATCAGCCCCAGCATTTT. Translation gives CASSLERQHNQPQHF.

The chain recombines TRBV4-1 with TRBJ2-1; 9 bases line up with TRBD2. Germline V lookup: CDR1 MGHRA, CDR2 YSYEKL. The length of the CDR3 is 20 residues. The V and J ends lost 1 base and 5 bases, in that order; junction bases with no gene match: 18. The CDR3 DNA reads TGCGCCAGCAGCCAAGTGGGGCTAGCGGGAAAGATGGGGCACGACAATGAGCAGTTCTTC. Protein product: CASSQVGLAGKMGHDNEQFF.

V gene TRBV20-1 combines with J gene TRBJ1-1; TRBD1 matches 7 bases. J lost 4 bases, V lost 7 bases, and 6 bases had no gene match. Germline V gene sequence: CDR1 DFQATT, CDR2 SNEGSKA (reference sequence). The CDR3 extends over 12 amino acids. The CDR3 DNA sequence: TGCAGTGGCCACGCAGGGGGCACTGAAGCTTTCTTT. This translates into CSGHAGGTEAFF.